This T cell receptor (beta chain) was sequenced in a study of CD8+CD57+ T cells in acquired aplastic anemia. The wider study: Sorted CD4+ and CD8+ cells yielded around 3.2 ug of DNA on average. CD4+ cell libraries from healthy donors averaged about 11 million reads. General study results and limits: Researchers report that 25 to 30 CD8+ CDR3 sequences appeared in both patients and controls.

TCR beta VDJ combinations and CDR3 sequences were profiled from genomic DNA. TCRdb processed the reads anew with MiXCR; each CDR3 protein has one entry. Seen here are about 170,000 distinct CDR3 sequences, about three fifths observed once, and the top ten hold 45% to 55%. Per germline, CDR1 SGHAT and CDR2 FQDESV (reference sequence). V shed 2 bases and J 8 bases; nucleotides not matched to a gene: 10. The CDR3 is made up of 16 amino acids. This clonotype was seen ten or more times. What it recognizes is unknown. The chain employs TRBV11-1 and TRBJ2-1, with 9 positions matching TRBD1. This sequence was found in a human donor in good health. Sequenced material: sorted CD4+, CD8+, or CD8+CD57+ T cells (not recorded which) from PBMCs. This CDR3 is CASSLTTGTGLHEQFF. CDR3 sequence (DNA): TGTGCCAGCAGCTTAACCACCGGGACAGGGTTGCATGAGCAGTTCTTC.